Listed below are T cell receptor beta chains from one sample, sequenced in a study of blood T cells in healthy people across ages. TCRdb independently ran MiXCR on the 5' RACE reads; one entry per CDR3 protein. Of some 1.5 million distinct CDR3 sequences listed, 28% were seen once; the top ten hold 7.7%. Sequenced sample: blood. The receptor set was obtained from a woman in her 30s in good health. The CDR3 runs from the conserved cysteine through the conserved F or W. The D gene is left open where the match is weak. Expanded clones are given a class, and other clones once, few, many or no size at all.

J gene | V gene | D gene | clone size | CDR3 protein | CDR3 DNA
TRBJ2-5 | TRBV12-3/TRBV12-4 | TRBD2 | many | CASLSGGWKTQYF | TGTGCCAGCCTTAGCGGGGGGTGGAAGACCCAGTACTTC
TRBJ1-1 | TRBV20-1 | . | . | CSASMAEAFF | TGCAGTGCCTCGATGGCTGAAGCTTTCTTT
TRBJ2-5 | TRBV2 | . | . | CASRVEQYQETQYF | TGTGCCAGCAGGGTGGAACAGTACCAAGAGACCCAGTACTTC
TRBJ2-7 | TRBV12-3/TRBV12-4 | . | many | CASSLALAYEQYF | TGTGCCAGCAGTTTAGCGCTGGCCTACGAGCAGTACTTC
TRBJ2-6 | TRBV20-1 | TRBD1 | few | CSARRQGASGANVLTF | TGCAGTGCTAGGAGACAGGGGGCGTCCGGGGCCAACGTCCTGACTTTC
TRBJ2-4 | TRBV20-1 | . | few | CSARDPYSKNIQYF | TGCAGTGCTAGAGATCCTTACAGCAAAAACATTCAGTACTTC
TRBJ2-7 | TRBV7-3 | . | many | CASSPSGVMEQYF | TGTGCCAGCAGCCCAAGTGGGGTTATGGAGCAGTACTTC
TRBJ1-2 | TRBV12-5 | . | . | CASGLPEDSYYGYTF | TGTGCTAGTGGTTTGCCCGAGGACAGCTACTATGGCTACACCTTC
TRBJ2-1 | TRBV12-3/TRBV12-4 | TRBD2 | . | CASRAGLAGANEQFF | TGTGCCAGCAGGGCCGGACTAGCGGGAGCAAATGAGCAGTTCTTC
TRBJ1-5 | TRBV20-1 | TRBD1 | . | CSALRDSSQPQHF | TGCAGTGCTCTCAGGGACAGCAGTCAGCCCCAGCATTTT
TRBJ2-7 | TRBV20-1 | TRBD2 | many | CSARDSAGGLSYEQYF | TGCAGTGCTAGAGATTCTGCGGGGGGCCTCTCCTACGAGCAGTACTTC
TRBJ2-7 | TRBV7-9 | TRBD1 | . | CASSWGQGEQYF | TGTGCCAGCAGCTGGGGACAGGGGGAGCAGTACTTC
TRBJ2-1 | TRBV7-9 | . | once | CASSLDEATEQFF | TGTGCCAGCAGCTTGGACGAGGCTACTGAGCAGTTCTTC
TRBJ1-4 | TRBV5-1 | . | few | CASSIGTTKEKLFF | TGCGCCAGCAGCATTGGGACGACGAAGGAAAAACTGTTTTTT
TRBJ2-5 | TRBV20-1 | . | . | CSGTSQETQYF | TGCAGTGGGACATCCCAAGAGACCCAGTACTTC
TRBJ1-3 | TRBV2 | TRBD1 | . | CASSRDSNDPGNTIYF | TGTGCCAGCAGCAGGGACAGCAATGATCCTGGAAACACCATATATTTT